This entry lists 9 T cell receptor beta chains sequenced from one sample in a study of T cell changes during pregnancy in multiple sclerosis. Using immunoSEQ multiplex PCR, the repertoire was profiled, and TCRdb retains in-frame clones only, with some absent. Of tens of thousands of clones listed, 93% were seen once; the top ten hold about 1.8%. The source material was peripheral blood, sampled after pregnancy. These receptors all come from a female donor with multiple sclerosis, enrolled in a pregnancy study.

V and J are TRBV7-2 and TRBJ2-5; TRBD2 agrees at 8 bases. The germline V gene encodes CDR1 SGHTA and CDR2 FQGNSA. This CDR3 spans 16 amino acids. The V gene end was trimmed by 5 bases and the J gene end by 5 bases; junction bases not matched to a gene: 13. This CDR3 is CASSLALAGGRETQYF. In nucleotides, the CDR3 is TGTGCCAGCAGCCTCGCTCTGGCGGGAGGTAGGGAGACCCAGTACTTC.

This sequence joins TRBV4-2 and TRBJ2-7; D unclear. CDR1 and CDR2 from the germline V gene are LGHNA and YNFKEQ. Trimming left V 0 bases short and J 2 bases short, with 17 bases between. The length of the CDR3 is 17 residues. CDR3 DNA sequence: TGTGCCAGCAGCCAAGATCTCGGCAGGTTCGACCCCTACGAGCAGTACTTC. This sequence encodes CASSQDLGRFDPYEQYF.

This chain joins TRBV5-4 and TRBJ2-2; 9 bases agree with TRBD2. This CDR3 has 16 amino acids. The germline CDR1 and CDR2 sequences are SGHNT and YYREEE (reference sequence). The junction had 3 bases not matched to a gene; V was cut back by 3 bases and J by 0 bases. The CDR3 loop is CASSSQREANTGELFF. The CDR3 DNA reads TGTGCCAGCAGCTCTCAGCGGGAGGCGAACACCGGGGAGCTGTTTTTT.

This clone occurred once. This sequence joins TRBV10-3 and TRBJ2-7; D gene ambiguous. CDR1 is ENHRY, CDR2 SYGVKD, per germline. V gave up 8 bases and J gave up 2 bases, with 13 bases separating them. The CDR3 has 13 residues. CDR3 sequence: CAISRDFTYEQYF. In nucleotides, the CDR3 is TGTGCCATCTCCCGTGACTTTACCTACGAGCAGTACTTC.

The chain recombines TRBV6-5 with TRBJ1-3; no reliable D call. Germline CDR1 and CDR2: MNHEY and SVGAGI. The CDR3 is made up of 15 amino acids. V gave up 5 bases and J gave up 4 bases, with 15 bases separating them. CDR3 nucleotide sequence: TGTGCCAGCAGTATCGGGGTCCGCCTCGGAAACACCATATATTTT. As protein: CASSIGVRLGNTIYF.

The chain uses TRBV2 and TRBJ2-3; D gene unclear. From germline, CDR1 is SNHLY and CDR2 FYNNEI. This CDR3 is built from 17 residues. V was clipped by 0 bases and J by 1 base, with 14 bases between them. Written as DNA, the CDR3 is TGTGCCAGCAGTGAAGCCTGGCTTACAGACGGCACAGATACGCAGTATTTT. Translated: CASSEAWLTDGTDTQYF. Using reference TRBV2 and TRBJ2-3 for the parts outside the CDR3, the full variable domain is EPEVTQTPSHQVTQMGQEVILRCVPISNHLYFYWYRQILGQKVEFLVSFYNNEISEKSEIFDDQFSVERPDGSNFTLKIRSTKLEDSAMYFCASSEAWLTDGTDTQYFGPGTRLTVL.

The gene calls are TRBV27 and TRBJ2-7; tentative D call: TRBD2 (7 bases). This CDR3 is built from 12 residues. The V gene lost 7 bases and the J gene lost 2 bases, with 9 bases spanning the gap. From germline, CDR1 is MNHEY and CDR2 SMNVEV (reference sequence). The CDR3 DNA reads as TGTGCCAGCAAAGGGGGGGCCTACGAGCAGTACTTC. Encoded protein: CASKGGAYEQYF.

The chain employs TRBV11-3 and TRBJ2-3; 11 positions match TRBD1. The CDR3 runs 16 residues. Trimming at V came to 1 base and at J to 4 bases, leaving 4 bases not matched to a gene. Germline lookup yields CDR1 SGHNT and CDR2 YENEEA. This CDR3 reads CASSLGTGGGSDTQYF. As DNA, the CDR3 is TGTGCCAGCAGCTTAGGGACAGGGGGCGGCTCAGATACGCAGTATTTT.

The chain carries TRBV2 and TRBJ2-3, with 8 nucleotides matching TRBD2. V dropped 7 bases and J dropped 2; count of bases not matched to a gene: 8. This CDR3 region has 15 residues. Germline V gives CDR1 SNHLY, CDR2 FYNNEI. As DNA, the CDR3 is TGTGCCAGCAAGCTAGCGGGTGTCCTCACAGATACGCAGTATTTT. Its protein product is CASKLAGVLTDTQYF.